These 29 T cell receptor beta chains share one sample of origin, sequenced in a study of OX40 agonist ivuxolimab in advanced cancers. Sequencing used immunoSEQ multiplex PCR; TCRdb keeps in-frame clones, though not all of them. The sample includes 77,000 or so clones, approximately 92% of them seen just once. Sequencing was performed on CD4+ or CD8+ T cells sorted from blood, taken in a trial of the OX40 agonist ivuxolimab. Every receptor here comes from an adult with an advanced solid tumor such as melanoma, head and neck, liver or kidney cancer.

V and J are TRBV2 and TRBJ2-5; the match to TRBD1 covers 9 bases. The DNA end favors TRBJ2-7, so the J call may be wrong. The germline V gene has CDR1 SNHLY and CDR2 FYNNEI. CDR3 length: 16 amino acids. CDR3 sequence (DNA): TGTGCCAGCAGAGGACAGGGGAACCATAACCTCTACGAGCAGTACTTC. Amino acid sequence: CASRGQGNHNLYEQYF.

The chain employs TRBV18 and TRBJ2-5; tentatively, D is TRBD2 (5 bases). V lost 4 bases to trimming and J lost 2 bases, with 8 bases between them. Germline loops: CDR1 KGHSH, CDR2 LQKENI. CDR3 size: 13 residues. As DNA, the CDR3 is TGTGCCAGCTCACGAGCGGATCAAGAGACCCAGTACTTC. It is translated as CASSRADQETQYF.

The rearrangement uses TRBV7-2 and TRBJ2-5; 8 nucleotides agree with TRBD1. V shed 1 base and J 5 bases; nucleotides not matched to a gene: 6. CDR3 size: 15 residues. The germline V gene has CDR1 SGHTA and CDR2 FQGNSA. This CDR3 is CASSLGQGLGETQYF. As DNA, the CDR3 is TGTGCCAGCAGCTTAGGACAGGGGCTTGGGGAGACCCAGTACTTC. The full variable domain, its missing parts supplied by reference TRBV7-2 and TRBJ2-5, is GAGVSQSPSNKVTEKGKDVELRCDPISGHTALYWYRQSLGQGLEFLIYFQGNSAPDKSGLPSDRFSAERTGGSVSTLTIQRTQQEDSAVYLCASSLGQGLGETQYFGPGTRLLVL.

The CDR3 DNA reads as TGTGCCAGCAGCCCCTTTAGCGCCCACGAGCAGTACTTC. Encoded protein: CASSPFSAHEQYF. V and J are TRBV7-9 and TRBJ2-7, with D tentatively TRBD2 (5 bases). The CDR3 covers 13 residues. Deletions cut 5 bases from V and 5 bases from J, with 13 bases between. Germline CDR1 is SEHNR and CDR2 is FQNEAQ (reference sequence).

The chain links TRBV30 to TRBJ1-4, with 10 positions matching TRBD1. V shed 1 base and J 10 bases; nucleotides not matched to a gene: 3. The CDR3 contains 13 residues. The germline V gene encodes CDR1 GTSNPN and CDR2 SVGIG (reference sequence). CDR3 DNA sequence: TGTGCCTGGAGTGGGACAGGGGGTGGAAAACTGTTTTTT. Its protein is CAWSGTGGGKLFF.

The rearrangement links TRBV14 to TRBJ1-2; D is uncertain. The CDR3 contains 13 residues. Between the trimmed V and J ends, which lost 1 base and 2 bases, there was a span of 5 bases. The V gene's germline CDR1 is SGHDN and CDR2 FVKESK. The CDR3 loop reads CASSQGWNYGYTF. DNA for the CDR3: TGTGCCAGCAGCCAAGGGTGGAACTATGGCTACACCTTC.

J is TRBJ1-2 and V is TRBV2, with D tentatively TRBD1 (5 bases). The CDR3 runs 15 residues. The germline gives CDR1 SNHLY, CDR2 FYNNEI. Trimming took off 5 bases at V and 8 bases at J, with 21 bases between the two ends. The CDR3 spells CASSTQGEGLTGYTF. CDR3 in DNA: TGTGCCAGCAGTACCCAGGGAGAGGGACTCACGGGCTACACCTTC.

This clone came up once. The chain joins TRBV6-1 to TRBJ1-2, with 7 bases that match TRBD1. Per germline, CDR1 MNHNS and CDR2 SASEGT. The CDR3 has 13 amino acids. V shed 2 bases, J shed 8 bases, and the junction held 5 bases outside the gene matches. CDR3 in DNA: TGTGCCAGCAGTGAAACAGGGGCTAAAGGCTACACCTTC. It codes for CASSETGAKGYTF.

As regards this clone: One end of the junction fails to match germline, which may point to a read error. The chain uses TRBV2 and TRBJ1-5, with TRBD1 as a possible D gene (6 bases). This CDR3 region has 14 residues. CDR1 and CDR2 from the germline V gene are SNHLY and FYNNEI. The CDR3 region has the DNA TGTGCCAGCGGTGAACAGGGTGGCAATCAGCCCCAGCATTTT. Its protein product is CASGEQGGNQPQHF.

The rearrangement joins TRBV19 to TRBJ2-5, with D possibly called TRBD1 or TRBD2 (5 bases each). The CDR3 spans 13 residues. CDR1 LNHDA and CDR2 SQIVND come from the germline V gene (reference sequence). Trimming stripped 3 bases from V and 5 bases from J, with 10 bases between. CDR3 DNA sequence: TGTGCCAGTAGTATGGGACCCCGGGAGACCCAGTACTTC. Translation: CASSMGPRETQYF.

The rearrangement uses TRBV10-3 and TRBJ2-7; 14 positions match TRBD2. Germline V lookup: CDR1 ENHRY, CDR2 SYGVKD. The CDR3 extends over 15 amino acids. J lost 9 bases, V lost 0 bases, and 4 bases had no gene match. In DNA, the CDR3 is TGTGCCATCAGTGAGTCAGGACTAGCGGGAGGTTTGCAGTACTTC. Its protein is CAISESGLAGGLQYF.

In nucleotides, the CDR3 is TGTGCCAGCAGTCGGGGACGTCCCAGCTCCTACGAGCAGTACTTC. Amino acid sequence: CASSRGRPSSYEQYF. The chain joins TRBV9 to TRBJ2-7; D assignment may be TRBD1 or TRBD2 (5 bases each). V gave up 5 bases and J gave up 0 bases, with 15 bases separating them. This CDR3 has 15 residues. Germline V lookup: CDR1 SGDLS, CDR2 YYNGEE.

CDR3 coding DNA: TGTGCCAGCAGCTTAATTAAGGGGACAGGGAGCTATGGCTACACCTTC. Its translation is CASSLIKGTGSYGYTF. The V call is TRBV7-2, the J call TRBJ1-2; 9 bases are shared with TRBD1. The CDR3 runs to 16 residues. Germline CDR1 reads SGHTA; CDR2 reads FQGNSA. The ends lost 2 bases at V and 4 bases at J; junction bases unmatched: 8.

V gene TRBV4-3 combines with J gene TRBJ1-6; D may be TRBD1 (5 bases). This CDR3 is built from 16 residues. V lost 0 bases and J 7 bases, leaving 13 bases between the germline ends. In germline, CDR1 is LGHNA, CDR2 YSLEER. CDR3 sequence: CASSQERGSWNSPLHF. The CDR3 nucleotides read TGCGCCAGCAGCCAAGAACGGGGCTCGTGGAATTCACCCCTCCACTTT.

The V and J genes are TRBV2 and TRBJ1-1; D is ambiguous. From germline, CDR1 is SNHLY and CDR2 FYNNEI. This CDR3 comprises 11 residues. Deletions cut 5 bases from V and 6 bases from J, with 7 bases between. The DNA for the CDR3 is TGTGCCAGCAGTTATGAGGCTGAAGCTTTCTTT. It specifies CASSYEAEAFF.

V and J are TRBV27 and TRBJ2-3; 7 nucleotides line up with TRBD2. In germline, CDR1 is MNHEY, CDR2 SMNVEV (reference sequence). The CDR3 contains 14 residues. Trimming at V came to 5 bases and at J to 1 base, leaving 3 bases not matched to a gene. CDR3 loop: CASSSRGGTDTQYF. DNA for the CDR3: TGTGCCAGCAGTAGTCGGGGGGGCACAGATACGCAGTATTTT.

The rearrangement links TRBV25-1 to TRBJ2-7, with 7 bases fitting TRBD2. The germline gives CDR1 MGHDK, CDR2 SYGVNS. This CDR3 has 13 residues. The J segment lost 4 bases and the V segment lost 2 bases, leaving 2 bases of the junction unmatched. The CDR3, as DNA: TGTGCCAGCAGTGAAGGGGGAGGGTACGAGCAGTACTTC. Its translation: CASSEGGGYEQYF.

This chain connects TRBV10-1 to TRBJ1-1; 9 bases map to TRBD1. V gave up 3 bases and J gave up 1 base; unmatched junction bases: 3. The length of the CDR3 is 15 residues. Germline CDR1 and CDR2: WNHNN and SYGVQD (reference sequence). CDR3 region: CASSDPGQGNTEAFF. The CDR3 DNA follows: TGCGCCAGCAGTGACCCGGGACAGGGGAACACTGAAGCTTTCTTT.

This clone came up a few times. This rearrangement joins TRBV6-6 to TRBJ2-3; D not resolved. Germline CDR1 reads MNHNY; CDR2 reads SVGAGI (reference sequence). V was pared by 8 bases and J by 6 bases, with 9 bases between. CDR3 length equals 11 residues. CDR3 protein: CASGVEDTQYF. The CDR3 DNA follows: TGTGCCAGCGGGGTGGAGGATACGCAGTATTTT.

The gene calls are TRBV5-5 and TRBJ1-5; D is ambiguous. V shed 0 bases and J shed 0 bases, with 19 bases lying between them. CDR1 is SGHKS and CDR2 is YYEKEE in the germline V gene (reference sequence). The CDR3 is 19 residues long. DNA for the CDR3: TGTGCCAGCAGCTTGGACAGCGATTCTCGTAGATATAGCAATCAGCCCCAGCATTTT. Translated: CASSLDSDSRRYSNQPQHF.

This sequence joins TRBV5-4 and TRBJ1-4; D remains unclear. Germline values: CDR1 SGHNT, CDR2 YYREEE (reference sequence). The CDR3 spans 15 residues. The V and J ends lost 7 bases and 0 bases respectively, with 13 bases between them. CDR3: CASQPLPATNEKLFF. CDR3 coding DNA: TGTGCCAGCCAACCTCTACCTGCAACTAATGAAAAACTGTTTTTT.

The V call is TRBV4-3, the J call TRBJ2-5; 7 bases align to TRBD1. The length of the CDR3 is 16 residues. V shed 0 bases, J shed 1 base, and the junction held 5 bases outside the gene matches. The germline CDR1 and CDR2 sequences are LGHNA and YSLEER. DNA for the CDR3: TGCGCCAGCAGCCAAGATCTGGGACAGACCCAAGAGACCCAGTACTTC. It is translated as CASSQDLGQTQETQYF.

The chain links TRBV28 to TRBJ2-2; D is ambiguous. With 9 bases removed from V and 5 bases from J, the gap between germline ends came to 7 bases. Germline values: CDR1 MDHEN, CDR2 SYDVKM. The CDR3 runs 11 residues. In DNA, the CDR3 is TGTGCCAGTTATAGGACCGGGGAGCTGTTTTTT. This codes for CASYRTGELFF.

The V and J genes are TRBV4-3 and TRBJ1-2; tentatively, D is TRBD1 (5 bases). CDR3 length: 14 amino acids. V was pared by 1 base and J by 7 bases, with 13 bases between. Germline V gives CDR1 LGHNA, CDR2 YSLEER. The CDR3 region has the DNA TGCGCCAGCAGCCAAGGAGGGGATATGGCTGGCTACACCTTC. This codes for CASSQGGDMAGYTF.

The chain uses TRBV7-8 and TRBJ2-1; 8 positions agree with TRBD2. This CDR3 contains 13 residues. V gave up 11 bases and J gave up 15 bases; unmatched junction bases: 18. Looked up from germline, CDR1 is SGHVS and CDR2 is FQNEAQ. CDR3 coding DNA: TGTGCCGCCGAGGGGGGGCCGCCGGGAGGGCCGTTCTTC. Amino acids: CAAEGGPPGGPFF.

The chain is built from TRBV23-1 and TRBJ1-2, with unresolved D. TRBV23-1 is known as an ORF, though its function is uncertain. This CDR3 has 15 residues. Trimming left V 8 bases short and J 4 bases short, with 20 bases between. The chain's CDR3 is CASPPIVRAFYGYTF. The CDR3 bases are TGCGCCAGCCCCCCAATCGTGAGGGCCTTCTATGGCTACACCTTC.

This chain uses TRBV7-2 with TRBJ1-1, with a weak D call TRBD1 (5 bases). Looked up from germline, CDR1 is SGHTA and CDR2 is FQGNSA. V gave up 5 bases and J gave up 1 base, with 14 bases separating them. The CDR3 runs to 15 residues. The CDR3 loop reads CASSLTAGTNTEAFF. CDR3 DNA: TGTGCCAGCAGCCTGACAGCGGGAACGAACACTGAAGCTTTCTTT.

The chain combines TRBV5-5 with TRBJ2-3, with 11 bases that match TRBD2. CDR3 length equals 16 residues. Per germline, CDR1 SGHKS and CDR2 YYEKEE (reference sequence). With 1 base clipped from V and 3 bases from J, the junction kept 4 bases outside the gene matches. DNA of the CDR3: TGTGCCAGCAGCTTGTTAGCGGGGGGGCTAACAGATACGCAGTATTTT. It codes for CASSLLAGGLTDTQYF. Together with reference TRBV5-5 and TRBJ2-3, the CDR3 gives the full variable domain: DAGVTQSPTHLIKTRGQQVTLRCSPISGHKSVSWYQQVLGQGPQFIFQYYEKEERGRGNFPDRFSARQFPNYSSELNVNALLLGDSALYLCASSLLAGGLTDTQYFGPGTRLTVL.

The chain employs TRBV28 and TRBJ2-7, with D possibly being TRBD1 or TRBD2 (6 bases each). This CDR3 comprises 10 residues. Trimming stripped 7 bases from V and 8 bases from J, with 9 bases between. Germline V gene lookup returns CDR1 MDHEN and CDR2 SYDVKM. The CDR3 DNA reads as TGTGCCAGCACGGGGGACAAGCAGTACTTC. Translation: CASTGDKQYF.